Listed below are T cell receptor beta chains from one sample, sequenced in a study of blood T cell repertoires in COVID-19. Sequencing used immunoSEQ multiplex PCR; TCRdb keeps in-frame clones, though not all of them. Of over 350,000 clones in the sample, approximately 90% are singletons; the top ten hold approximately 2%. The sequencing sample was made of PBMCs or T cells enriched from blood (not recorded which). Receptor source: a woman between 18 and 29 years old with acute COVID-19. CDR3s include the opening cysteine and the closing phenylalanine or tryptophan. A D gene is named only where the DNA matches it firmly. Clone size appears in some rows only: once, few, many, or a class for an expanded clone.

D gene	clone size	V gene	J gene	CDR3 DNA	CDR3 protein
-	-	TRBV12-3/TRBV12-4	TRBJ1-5	TGTGCCAGCAGTTTATCCAGTCAGCCCCAGCATTTT	CASSLSSQPQHF
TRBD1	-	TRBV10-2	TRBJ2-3	TGCGCCAGCAGTTGGACAGGGGGCACAGATACGCAGTATTTT	CASSWTGGTDTQYF
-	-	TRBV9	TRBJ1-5	TGTGCCAGCAGCGTAGACGGGGGGGGCAATCAGCCCCAGCATTTT	CASSVDGGGNQPQHF
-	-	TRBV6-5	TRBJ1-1	TGTGCCAGCTCCGGGGGTTCTTTATGGGCTTTCTTT	CASSGGSLWAFF
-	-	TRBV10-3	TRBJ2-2	TGTGCCATCAGTCGAGGACAGAACACCGGGGAGCTGTTTTTT	CAISRGQNTGELFF
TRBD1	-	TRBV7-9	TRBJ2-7	TGTGCCAGCAGCTTAGGAGGGGGCAACTACGAGCAGTACTTC	CASSLGGGNYEQYF
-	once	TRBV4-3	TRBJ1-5	TGCGCCAGCAGCCAAGACAGTTACAATCAGCCCCAGCATTTT	CASSQDSYNQPQHF
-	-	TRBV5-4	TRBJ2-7	TGTGCCAGCAGCTTGGCCTACGGGTCCTCCTACGAGCAGTACTTC	CASSLAYGSSYEQYF
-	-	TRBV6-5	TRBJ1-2	TGTGCCAGCAGTTGGGACCCCGGAGGGGAAGGCTACACCTTC	CASSWDPGGEGYTF
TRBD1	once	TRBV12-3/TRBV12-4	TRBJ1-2	TGTGCCAGCAGTTTCGGCAGGGGGAAAGGCTACACCTTC	CASSFGRGKGYTF
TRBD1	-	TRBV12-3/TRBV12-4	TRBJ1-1	TGTGCCAGCAGTGAAGGACAGGCTGAAGCTTTCTTT	CASSEGQAEAFF
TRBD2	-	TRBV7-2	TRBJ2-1	TGTGCCAGCAGACCTCAAGCGGGAGCTTGGGACAATGAGCAGTTCTTC	CASRPQAGAWDNEQFF
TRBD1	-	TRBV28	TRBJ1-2	TGTGCCAGCAGTGGAGACAGGGAATCGAACTATGGCTACACCTTC	CASSGDRESNYGYTF
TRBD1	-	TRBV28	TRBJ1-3	TGTGCCAGCAGCACCATTGGGCAGGGGGTATCTGGAAACACCATATATTTT	CASSTIGQGVSGNTIYF
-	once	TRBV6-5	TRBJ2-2	TGTGCCAGCAGTCGAGTCCCTCTGCGGACCGGGGAGCTGTTTTTT	CASSRVPLRTGELFF
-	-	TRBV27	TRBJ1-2	TGTGCCAGCAGTTCAGACAGGTTTGGCTACACCTTC	CASSSDRFGYTF
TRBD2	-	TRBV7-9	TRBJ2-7	TGTGCCAGCAGCCCGAGGCGGGGGACGGACGAGCAGTACTTC	CASSPRRGTDEQYF
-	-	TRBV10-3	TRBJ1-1	TGTGCCATCAGTGAGGGACTGCTGCCTGAAGCTTTCTTT	CAISEGLLPEAFF
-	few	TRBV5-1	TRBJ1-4	TGCGCCAGCAGCCTCGGGACACACATCGAAAAACTGTTTTTT	CASSLGTHIEKLFF
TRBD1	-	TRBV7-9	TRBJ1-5	TGTGCCAGCAGTCCCGGGACAGTAAGACAGCCCCAGCATTTT	CASSPGTVRQPQHF
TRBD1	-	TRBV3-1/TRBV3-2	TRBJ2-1	TGTGCCAGCAGCCAAGAAGGACAGGGTGGGATTGAGCAGTTCTTC	CASSQEGQGGIEQFF
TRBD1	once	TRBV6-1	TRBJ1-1	TGTGCCAGCAGTGACAGGGGGCTCACTGAAGCTTTCTTT	CASSDRGLTEAFF
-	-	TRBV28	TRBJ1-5	TGTGCCAGCAGCCTCCTTGGGAGGGCGCGTAGCAATCAGCCCCAGCATTTT	CASSLLGRARSNQPQHF
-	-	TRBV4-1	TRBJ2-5	TGCGCCAGCAGCCAAGCGGAGGGAAATCAAGAGACCCAGTACTTC	CASSQAEGNQETQYF
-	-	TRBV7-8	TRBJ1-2	TGTGCCACCCCCGGGTCCCCTCCTAACTATGGCTACACCTTC	CATPGSPPNYGYTF
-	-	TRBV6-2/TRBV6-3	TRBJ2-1	TGTGCCAGCAGTCCCAGGGCGTACAATGAGCAGTTCTTC	CASSPRAYNEQFF
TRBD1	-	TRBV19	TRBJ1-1	TGTGCCAGTAGTGCACAACAGGGGGCCTCGAACACTGAAGCTTTCTTT	CASSAQQGASNTEAFF
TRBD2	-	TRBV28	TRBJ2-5	TGTGCCAGCAGTAAAAGCGGGAGAGACCAAGAGACCCAGTACTTC	CASSKSGRDQETQYF
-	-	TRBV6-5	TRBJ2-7	TGTGCCAGCAAGCCGGGACAAGGCCTCCCCTACGAGCAGTACTTC	CASKPGQGLPYEQYF
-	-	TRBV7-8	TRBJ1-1	TGTGCCAGCGGTTCCGACAGGATGAACACTGAAGCTTTCTTT	CASGSDRMNTEAFF
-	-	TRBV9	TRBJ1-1	TGTGCCAGCAGCGTAGAAGGCAGGGGTACTGAAGCTTTCTTT	CASSVEGRGTEAFF
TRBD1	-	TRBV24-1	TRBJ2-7	TGTGCCACCAGTGATCCCCGACAGGGCCACTCCTACGAGCAGTACTTC	CATSDPRQGHSYEQYF
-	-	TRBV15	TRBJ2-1	TGTGCCACCAGCACCAGACTAGATGGGTCCGGTGAGCAGTTCTTC	CATSTRLDGSGEQFF
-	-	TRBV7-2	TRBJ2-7	TGTGCCAGCAGCTTAGGGGCAGACTACTCCTACGAGCAGTACTTC	CASSLGADYSYEQYF
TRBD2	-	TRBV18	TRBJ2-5	TGTGCCAGCTCAGTCGGGACTAGCGGAGAGACCCAGTACTTC	CASSVGTSGETQYF
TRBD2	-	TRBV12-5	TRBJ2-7	TGTGCTAGTGGTTTGGTAGCGGGGGGGCGGCACGAGCAGTACTTC	CASGLVAGGRHEQYF
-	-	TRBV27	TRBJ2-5	TGTGCCAGCAGTACCTCTACGGAGTCGCAAGAGACCCAGTACTTC	CASSTSTESQETQYF
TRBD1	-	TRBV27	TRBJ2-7	TGTGCCAGCAGTTCGTACAGGGGCGAGCAGTACTTC	CASSSYRGEQYF
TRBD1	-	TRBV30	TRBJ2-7	TGTGCCTGCGGACAGGCAGATCAATACGAGCAGTACTTC	CACGQADQYEQYF
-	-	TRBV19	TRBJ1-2	TGTGCCACACATACCCGGCGTACAGAGATACATGGCTACACCTTC	CATHTRRTEIHGYTF
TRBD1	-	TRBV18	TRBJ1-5	TGTGCCAGCTCACCGACAGGGGGCTATCAGCCCCAGCATTTT	CASSPTGGYQPQHF
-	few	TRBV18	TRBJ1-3	TGTGCCAGCTCACCCACATCGGGGTCCGGAAACACCATATATTTT	CASSPTSGSGNTIYF
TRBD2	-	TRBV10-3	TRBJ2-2	TGTGCCATCAACGGACTAGCGGGAGGGAAGCGGAGCACCGGGGAGCTGTTTTTT	CAINGLAGGKRSTGELFF
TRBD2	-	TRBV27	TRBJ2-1	TGTGCCAGCAGTTTTAAGACTAGCGGGAGGGGGGCTAATGAGCAGTTCTTC	CASSFKTSGRGANEQFF
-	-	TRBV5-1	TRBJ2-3	TGCGCCAGCAGCTCTCTCCCCATTTTCGAGCGTAACGCAGATACGCAGTATTTT	CASSSLPIFERNADTQYF
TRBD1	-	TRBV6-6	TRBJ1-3	TGTGCCAGCAGTTACGCGGGCTCAGACAGGGAGAACACCATATATTTT	CASSYAGSDRENTIYF
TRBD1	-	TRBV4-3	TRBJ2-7	TGCGCCAGCAGCCAAGGGACAGGGAGATACTACGAGCAGTACTTC	CASSQGTGRYYEQYF
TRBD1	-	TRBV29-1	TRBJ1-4	TGCAGCGTAAGCACCGGGACAGATTTTAAACTGTTTTTT	CSVSTGTDFKLFF
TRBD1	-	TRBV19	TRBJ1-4	TGTGCCAGTACCTCGCGGACAGGGTTAAATGAAAAACTGTTTTTT	CASTSRTGLNEKLFF
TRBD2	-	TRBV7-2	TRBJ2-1	TGTGCCAGCAGCTCCGATCTTATTCTAGCGGGGTACAATGAGCAGTTCTTC	CASSSDLILAGYNEQFF
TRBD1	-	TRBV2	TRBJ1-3	TGTGCCAGCAGTGAAGCTACAGGGGGCGGGAAAAACACCATATATTTT	CASSEATGGGKNTIYF
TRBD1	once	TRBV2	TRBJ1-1	TGTGCCAGCACCTCCGGGACAGAGCCTTGGGCTTTCTTT	CASTSGTEPWAFF
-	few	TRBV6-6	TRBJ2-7	TGTGCCAGCAGTTACAAGTTAGCGAAAAACTACGAGCAGTACTTC	CASSYKLAKNYEQYF
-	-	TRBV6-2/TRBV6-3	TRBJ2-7	TGTGCCAGCAGTTACTCGAGGACTAAGACCTACGAGCAGTACTTC	CASSYSRTKTYEQYF
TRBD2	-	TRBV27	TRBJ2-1	TGTGCCAGCAGTAGAGGCGGGAGAAATGAGCAGTTCTTC	CASSRGGRNEQFF
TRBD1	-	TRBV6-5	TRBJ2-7	TGTGCCAGCAGTTACGTCGGGACAGCCTCCTACGAGCAGTACTTC	CASSYVGTASYEQYF